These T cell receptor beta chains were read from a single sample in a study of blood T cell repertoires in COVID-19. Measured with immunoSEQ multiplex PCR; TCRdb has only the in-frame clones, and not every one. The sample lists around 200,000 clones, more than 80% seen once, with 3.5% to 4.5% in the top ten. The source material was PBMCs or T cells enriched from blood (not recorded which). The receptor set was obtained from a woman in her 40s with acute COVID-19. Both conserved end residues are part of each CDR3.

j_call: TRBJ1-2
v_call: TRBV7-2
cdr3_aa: CASSPDREVGDYGYTF

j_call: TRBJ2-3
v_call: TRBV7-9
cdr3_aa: CASSSWVAAYTDTQYF

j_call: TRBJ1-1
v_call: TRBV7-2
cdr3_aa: CASSLFSFPGGNTEAFF

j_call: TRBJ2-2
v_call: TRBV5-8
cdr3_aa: CASSPTRTGGTGELFF

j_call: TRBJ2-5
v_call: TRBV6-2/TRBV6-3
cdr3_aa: CASSPLAGGPTLGGETQYF

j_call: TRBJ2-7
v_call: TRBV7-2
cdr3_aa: CASSGSTSGGAYEQYF

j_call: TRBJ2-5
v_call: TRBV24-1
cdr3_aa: CATSDWDTEETQYF

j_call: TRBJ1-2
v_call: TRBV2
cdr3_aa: CASTPGRSGLYGYTF

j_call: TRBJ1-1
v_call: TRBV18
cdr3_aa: CASSPPTGEAFF

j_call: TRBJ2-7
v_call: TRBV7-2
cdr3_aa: CASSPTGTGFYEQYF

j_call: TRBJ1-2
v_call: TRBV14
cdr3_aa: CASSQGTGHYGYTF

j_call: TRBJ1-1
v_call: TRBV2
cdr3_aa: CASIVGGGNTEAFF

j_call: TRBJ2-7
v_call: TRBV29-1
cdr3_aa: CSVAQGYEQYF

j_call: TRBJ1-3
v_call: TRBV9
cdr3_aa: CASSLHQGADSGNTIYF

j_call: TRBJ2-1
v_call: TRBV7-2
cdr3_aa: CASSSSGGPNEQFF

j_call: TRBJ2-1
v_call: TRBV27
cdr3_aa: CASRVLLAGGHNEQFF

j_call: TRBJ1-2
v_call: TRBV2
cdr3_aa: CARRQGGGYTF

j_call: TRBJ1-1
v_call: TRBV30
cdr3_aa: CAWSVQSYEAFF

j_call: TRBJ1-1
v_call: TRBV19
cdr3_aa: CASSIGRLMNTEAFF

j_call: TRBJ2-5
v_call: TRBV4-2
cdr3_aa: CASSQEPSGGSETQYF

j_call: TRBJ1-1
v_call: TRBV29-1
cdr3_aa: CSVVRASGDEAFF

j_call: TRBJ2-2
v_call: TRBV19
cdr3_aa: CASSPGVSRLSTGELFF

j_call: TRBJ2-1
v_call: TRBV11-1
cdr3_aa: CASSATGSGPYNEQFF

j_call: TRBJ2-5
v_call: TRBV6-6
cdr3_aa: CASSYAGANQETQYF

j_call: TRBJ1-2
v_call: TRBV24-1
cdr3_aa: CATSETGQLGFNGYTF

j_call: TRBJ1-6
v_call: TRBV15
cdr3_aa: CATSRDSRSPLHF

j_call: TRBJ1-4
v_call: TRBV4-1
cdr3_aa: CASSQGVVVTTNEKLFF

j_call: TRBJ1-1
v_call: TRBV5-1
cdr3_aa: CASSGTDNTEAFF

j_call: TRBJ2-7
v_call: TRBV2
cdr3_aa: CASSEVLGTGTEQYF

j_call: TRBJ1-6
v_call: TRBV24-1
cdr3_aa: CATSGPGQAKNSPLHF

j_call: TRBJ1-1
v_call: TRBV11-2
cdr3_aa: CASRLPLRGTEAFF

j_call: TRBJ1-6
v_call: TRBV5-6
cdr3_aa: CASSLVSVDSPLHF

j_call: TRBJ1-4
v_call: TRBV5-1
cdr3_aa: CASSRTGVEKLFF

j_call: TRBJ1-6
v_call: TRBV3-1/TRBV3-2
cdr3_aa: CASSQDVGQVNSPLHF

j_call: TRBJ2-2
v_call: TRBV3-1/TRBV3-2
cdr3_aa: CASGHDTGELFF

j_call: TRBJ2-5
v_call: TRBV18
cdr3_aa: CASSPPTLVETQYF

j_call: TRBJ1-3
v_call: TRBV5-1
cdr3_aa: CASSLQGSSGNTIYF

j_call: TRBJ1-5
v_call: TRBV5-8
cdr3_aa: CASSSHEAGNQPQHF

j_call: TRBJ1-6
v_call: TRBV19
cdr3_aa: CASTLLAGGNPPLHF

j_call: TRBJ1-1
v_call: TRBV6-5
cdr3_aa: CASRTDRGVEAFF

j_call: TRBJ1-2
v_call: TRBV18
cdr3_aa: CASSPSGQIYGYTF

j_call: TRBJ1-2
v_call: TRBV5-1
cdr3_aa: CASSPQILVAGYTF

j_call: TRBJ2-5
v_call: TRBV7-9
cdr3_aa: CASSTRTGGETQYF

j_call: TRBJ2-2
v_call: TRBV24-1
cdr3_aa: CATSDLQMGSGSGELFF

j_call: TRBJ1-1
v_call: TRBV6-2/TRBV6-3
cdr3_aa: CASSHEPGDGRAFF

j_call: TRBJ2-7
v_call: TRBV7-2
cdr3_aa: CASRLAGGGNEQYF

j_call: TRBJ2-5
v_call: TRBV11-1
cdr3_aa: CASSLALAGPRETQYF

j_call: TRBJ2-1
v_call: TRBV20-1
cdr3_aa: CSASLQPELLAGNNEQFF

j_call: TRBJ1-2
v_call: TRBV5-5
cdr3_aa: CASSLGAGPSGYTF

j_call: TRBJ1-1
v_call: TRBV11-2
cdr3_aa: CASSLTQGNTEAFF

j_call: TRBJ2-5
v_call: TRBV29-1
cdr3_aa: CSAGRQETQYF

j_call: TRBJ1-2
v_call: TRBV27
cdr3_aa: CASSETRDTNYGYTF

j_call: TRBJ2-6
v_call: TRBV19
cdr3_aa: CASSGDRAQLSGANVLTF

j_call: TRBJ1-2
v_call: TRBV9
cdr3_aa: CASSVEANRVRSGYTF

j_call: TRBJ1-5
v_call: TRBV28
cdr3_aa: CASSISGVNQPQHF